The sequence of this T cell receptor beta chain was determined in a study of T cell responses to AZD1222 COVID-19 vaccine. Whole-study findings and limits: Females made up more of the donors, who were largely white British, and clonal diversity may have come out too low.

Points on this clone: The antigen remains unidentified.

Measured with immunoSEQ multiplex PCR; TCRdb has only the in-frame clones, and not every one. The sample has around 87,000 clones, 85% to 90% seen once. The analysis combined second doses at about 4 or about 12 weeks. V lost 0 bases, J lost 6 bases, and 7 bases stayed unmatched. The CDR3 covers 15 residues. CDR1 and CDR2 from the germline V gene are SQVTM and ANQGSEA. Specimen: peripheral blood, collected 28 days after the second AZD1222 dose. V usage is TRBV29-1 and J usage is TRBJ2-1; 8 nucleotides align to TRBD1. The receptor comes from an adult who received the AZD1222 COVID-19 vaccine. The CDR3 here is CSVEDRGTGVNEQFF. As DNA, the CDR3 is TGCAGCGTTGAAGATCGCGGGACAGGCGTCAATGAGCAGTTCTTC.